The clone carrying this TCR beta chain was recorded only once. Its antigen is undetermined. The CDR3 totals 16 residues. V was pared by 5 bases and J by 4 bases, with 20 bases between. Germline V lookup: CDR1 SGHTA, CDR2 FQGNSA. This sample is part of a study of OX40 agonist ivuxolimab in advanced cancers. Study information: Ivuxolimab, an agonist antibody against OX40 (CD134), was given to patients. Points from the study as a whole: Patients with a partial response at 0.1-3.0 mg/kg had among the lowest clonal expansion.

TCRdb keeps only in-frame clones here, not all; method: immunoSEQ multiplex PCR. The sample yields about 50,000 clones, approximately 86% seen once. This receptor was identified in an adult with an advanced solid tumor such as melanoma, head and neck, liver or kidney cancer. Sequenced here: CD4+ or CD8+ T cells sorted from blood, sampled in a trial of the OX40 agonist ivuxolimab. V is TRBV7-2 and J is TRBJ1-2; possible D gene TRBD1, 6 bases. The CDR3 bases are TGTGCCAGCAGCCTAAGGAGTTCGGGGGCCGGCTATGGCTACACCTTC. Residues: CASSLRSSGAGYGYTF. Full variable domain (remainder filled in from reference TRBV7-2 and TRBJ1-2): GAGVSQSPSNKVTEKGKDVELRCDPISGHTALYWYRQSLGQGLEFLIYFQGNSAPDKSGLPSDRFSAERTGGSVSTLTIQRTQQEDSAVYLCASSLRSSGAGYGYTFGSGTRLTVV.